This T cell receptor beta chain was captured in a study of OX40 agonist ivuxolimab in advanced cancers. Study background: Patients with hepatocellular carcinoma, melanoma, renal cell or head and neck cancer made up the dose-escalation patients. People who had prior anti-PD-1, anti-PD-L1 or anti-CTLA-4 therapy could take part, and roughly 40% had some. Partial responses were seen in three patients, one with hepatocellular carcinoma and two with cutaneous melanoma. The study's findings and limits: People who partly responded at 0.1-3.0 mg/kg had some of the least clonal expansion seen.

Germline V gene data show CDR1 as MDHEN and CDR2 as SYDVKM. Between the trimmed V and J ends, which lost 3 bases and 3 bases, there was a span of 11 bases. This CDR3 has 14 amino acids. With regard to this clone: Antigen: not known.

Produced via immunoSEQ multiplex PCR; TCRdb's table is partial and in-frame only. This table has roughly 70,000 clones, around 86% appearing once. The sequence was obtained from an adult with an advanced solid tumor such as melanoma, head and neck, liver or kidney cancer. The sequencing here drew on CD4+ or CD8+ T cells sorted from blood, taken in a trial of the OX40 agonist ivuxolimab. This chain connects TRBV28 to TRBJ1-1; weak D call: TRBD1 (5 bases). The CDR3: CASSLAGIHTEAFF. The CDR3 DNA is TGTGCCAGCAGTTTGGCAGGGATCCACACTGAAGCTTTCTTT.